The rows below give T cell receptor beta chains drawn from one sample of a study of blood T cell repertoires in COVID-19. The assay was immunoSEQ multiplex PCR, and TCRdb's table has in-frame clones only and misses some. The table has 25,000 to 30,000 clones, 90% seen once. The specimen was peripheral blood. The receptors derive from a man in his 70s with acute or convalescent COVID-19. The CDR3 runs from the conserved cysteine through the conserved F or W. D genes are given only for firm matches. The size field is filled for only some rows; it gives once, few, many or a size class.

d_gene: TRBD1; j_gene: TRBJ2-7; abundance: NA; v_gene: TRBV3-1/TRBV3-2; CDR3nt: TGTGCCAGCAGCCAAGATGTCGGACAGGGAGCGGAAGAGCAGTACTTC; CDR3aa: CASSQDVGQGAEEQYF
d_gene: TRBD1; j_gene: TRBJ2-1; abundance: NA; v_gene: TRBV7-3; CDR3nt: TGTGCCAGCAGCAAGACAGGGTTTGGCGATGAGCAGTTCTTC; CDR3aa: CASSKTGFGDEQFF
d_gene: TRBD1; j_gene: TRBJ2-2; abundance: NA; v_gene: TRBV5-1; CDR3nt: TGCGCCAGCAGCTGGGGACAGGGTGGTGCCGGGGAGCTGTTTTTT; CDR3aa: CASSWGQGGAGELFF
d_gene: NA; j_gene: TRBJ2-7; abundance: once; v_gene: TRBV29-1; CDR3nt: TGCAGCGTTGAGGCGGGTCAGTCTAGGCAGGGGTACTCCTACGAGCAGTACTTC; CDR3aa: CSVEAGQSRQGYSYEQYF
d_gene: NA; j_gene: TRBJ1-5; abundance: NA; v_gene: TRBV19; CDR3nt: TGTGCCAGTAGTAGGCTGGGTGGAGGGGGCAATCAGCCCCAGCATTTT; CDR3aa: CASSRLGGGGNQPQHF
d_gene: NA; j_gene: TRBJ1-6; abundance: NA; v_gene: TRBV27; CDR3nt: TGTGCCAGCCAACAGTCATATAATTCACCCCTCCACTTT; CDR3aa: CASQQSYNSPLHF
d_gene: NA; j_gene: TRBJ2-7; abundance: NA; v_gene: TRBV7-2; CDR3nt: TGTGCCAGCAGCTTGGCCGCCGGGTACTACGAGCAGTACTTC; CDR3aa: CASSLAAGYYEQYF
d_gene: TRBD2; j_gene: TRBJ2-5; abundance: NA; v_gene: TRBV19; CDR3nt: TGTGCCAGTAGTATGGGGACTATAAAACAAGAGACCCAGTACTTC; CDR3aa: CASSMGTIKQETQYF
d_gene: NA; j_gene: TRBJ2-1; abundance: NA; v_gene: TRBV5-1; CDR3nt: TGCGCCAGCAGCTTGGTGTCGGGACTTTACAATGAGCAGTTCTTC; CDR3aa: CASSLVSGLYNEQFF
d_gene: TRBD2; j_gene: TRBJ2-7; abundance: NA; v_gene: TRBV27; CDR3nt: TGTGCCAGCAGTCCCCGACTAGCGGGAGTTCTCGAGCAGTACTTC; CDR3aa: CASSPRLAGVLEQYF
d_gene: NA; j_gene: TRBJ2-1; abundance: NA; v_gene: TRBV18; CDR3nt: TGTGCCAGCTCACCAACGAGGTCCTACAATGAGCAGTTCTTC; CDR3aa: CASSPTRSYNEQFF
d_gene: NA; j_gene: TRBJ2-1; abundance: NA; v_gene: TRBV5-4; CDR3nt: TGTGCCAGCGAGGGGGGGGAAAGATACAATGAGCAGTTCTTC; CDR3aa: CASEGGERYNEQFF
d_gene: TRBD1; j_gene: TRBJ2-1; abundance: NA; v_gene: TRBV24-1; CDR3nt: TGTGCCACCAGTGATGACAGGGTTTACAATGAGCAGTTCTTC; CDR3aa: CATSDDRVYNEQFF
d_gene: NA; j_gene: TRBJ1-5; abundance: NA; v_gene: TRBV5-6; CDR3nt: TGTGCCAGCAGCTTAGGTTCTGGACAGAGCAATCAGCCCCAGCATTTT; CDR3aa: CASSLGSGQSNQPQHF
d_gene: NA; j_gene: TRBJ2-3; abundance: NA; v_gene: TRBV7-2; CDR3nt: TGTGCCAGCAGCCGTGATAGCGGACTCACAGATACGCAGTATTTT; CDR3aa: CASSRDSGLTDTQYF
d_gene: NA; j_gene: TRBJ1-1; abundance: NA; v_gene: TRBV11-2; CDR3nt: TGTGCCAGCAGCTTAGCGGGGGGGCGAAACACTGAAGCTTTCTTT; CDR3aa: CASSLAGGRNTEAFF
d_gene: NA; j_gene: TRBJ2-7; abundance: NA; v_gene: TRBV9; CDR3nt: TGTGCCAGCAGCGTGATAGCGGTGGATGGGTCCGAGCAGTACTTC; CDR3aa: CASSVIAVDGSEQYF
d_gene: TRBD2; j_gene: TRBJ2-3; abundance: NA; v_gene: TRBV7-8; CDR3nt: TGTGCCAGCAGCTTAGAGGGAGGGCGGGGCACAGATACGCAGTATTTT; CDR3aa: CASSLEGGRGTDTQYF
d_gene: NA; j_gene: TRBJ1-5; abundance: NA; v_gene: TRBV6-5; CDR3nt: TGTGCCAGCAGTTACCAGAGCAATCAGCCCCAGCATTTT; CDR3aa: CASSYQSNQPQHF
d_gene: TRBD2; j_gene: TRBJ2-7; abundance: NA; v_gene: TRBV7-2; CDR3nt: TGTGCCAGCAGCCACTTCTCTAGCGGATTCTACGAGCAGTACTTC; CDR3aa: CASSHFSSGFYEQYF
d_gene: TRBD1; j_gene: TRBJ2-2; abundance: NA; v_gene: TRBV7-9; CDR3nt: TGTGCCAGCAGCGTCAACAGGGGGCAAGGCACCGGGGAGCTGTTTTTT; CDR3aa: CASSVNRGQGTGELFF
d_gene: TRBD2; j_gene: TRBJ2-1; abundance: NA; v_gene: TRBV7-9; CDR3nt: TGTGCCAGCAGCCTGGGACTAGCGGGATACAATGAGCAGTTCTTC; CDR3aa: CASSLGLAGYNEQFF
d_gene: NA; j_gene: TRBJ2-7; abundance: NA; v_gene: TRBV6-2/TRBV6-3; CDR3nt: TGTGCCAGCAGTTACCCGGACTACTCCTACGAGCAGTACTTC; CDR3aa: CASSYPDYSYEQYF
d_gene: NA; j_gene: TRBJ2-1; abundance: once; v_gene: TRBV19; CDR3nt: TGTGCCAGTAGTACGGCAGGTATACGAAATGAGCAGTTCTTC; CDR3aa: CASSTAGIRNEQFF
d_gene: TRBD1; j_gene: TRBJ2-1; abundance: NA; v_gene: TRBV7-3; CDR3nt: TGTGCCAGCAGCTCCCTCCACAGGGGAAATGAGCAGTTCTTC; CDR3aa: CASSSLHRGNEQFF
d_gene: TRBD2; j_gene: TRBJ2-4; abundance: NA; v_gene: TRBV5-1; CDR3nt: TGCGCCAGCAGCTTGGAATGGGGGGGACACATTCAGTACTTC; CDR3aa: CASSLEWGGHIQYF
d_gene: TRBD1; j_gene: TRBJ2-5; abundance: NA; v_gene: TRBV5-1; CDR3nt: TGCGCCAGCAGCTTACAGGGGGCCGGGGAGACCCAGTACTTC; CDR3aa: CASSLQGAGETQYF
d_gene: NA; j_gene: TRBJ1-1; abundance: few; v_gene: TRBV7-3; CDR3nt: TGTGCCAGCAGCTTCGACGGGGATCGCACTGAAGCTTTCTTT; CDR3aa: CASSFDGDRTEAFF
d_gene: TRBD2; j_gene: TRBJ2-5; abundance: NA; v_gene: TRBV4-1; CDR3nt: TGCGCCAGCAGCCAAAGGTACGGGCTAGCGGGAGAGACCCAGTACTTC; CDR3aa: CASSQRYGLAGETQYF
d_gene: NA; j_gene: TRBJ1-1; abundance: NA; v_gene: TRBV27; CDR3nt: TGTGCCAGCAGTTCCGGATCAGGGGTGAACACTGAAGCTTTCTTT; CDR3aa: CASSSGSGVNTEAFF
d_gene: NA; j_gene: TRBJ1-1; abundance: NA; v_gene: TRBV10-3; CDR3nt: TGTGCCATCAGTGAGGGACTTTTTTCGAACACTGAAGCTTTCTTT; CDR3aa: CAISEGLFSNTEAFF
d_gene: TRBD1; j_gene: TRBJ1-1; abundance: NA; v_gene: TRBV5-1; CDR3nt: TGCGCCAGCAGCTTGTCGGCAGGGGGCAGGCGTAGCACTGAAGCTTTCTTT; CDR3aa: CASSLSAGGRRSTEAFF
d_gene: NA; j_gene: TRBJ1-3; abundance: NA; v_gene: TRBV11-2; CDR3nt: TGTGCCAGCAGCTTAGTCAAGGGACTGCTCTCTGGAAACACCATATATTTT; CDR3aa: CASSLVKGLLSGNTIYF
d_gene: NA; j_gene: TRBJ1-2; abundance: NA; v_gene: TRBV29-1; CDR3nt: TGCAGCGCCCGGTCCACTAACTATGGCTACACCTTC; CDR3aa: CSARSTNYGYTF
d_gene: NA; j_gene: TRBJ2-2; abundance: once; v_gene: TRBV24-1; CDR3nt: TGTGCCATCGGACAGTTCACCGGGGAGCTGTTTTTT; CDR3aa: CAIGQFTGELFF
d_gene: NA; j_gene: TRBJ1-5; abundance: medium-sized; v_gene: TRBV6-6; CDR3nt: TGTGCCAGCATTCTCCAGGGAGGGGGCAATCAGCCCCAGCATTTT; CDR3aa: CASILQGGGNQPQHF
d_gene: TRBD2; j_gene: TRBJ2-5; abundance: NA; v_gene: TRBV18; CDR3nt: TGTGCCAGCTCACCACCTAGCGGGAGGGACGCAGAGACCCAGTACTTC; CDR3aa: CASSPPSGRDAETQYF
d_gene: TRBD2; j_gene: TRBJ2-3; abundance: NA; v_gene: TRBV28; CDR3nt: TGTGCCAGCAGTCCCCTGGGAGCGGGAGGGCCTACAGATACGCAGTATTTT; CDR3aa: CASSPLGAGGPTDTQYF
d_gene: TRBD1; j_gene: TRBJ1-5; abundance: NA; v_gene: TRBV12-3/TRBV12-4; CDR3nt: TGTGCCAGCAGTTTTACAGGGGGTCAGCCCCAGCATTTT; CDR3aa: CASSFTGGQPQHF
d_gene: NA; j_gene: TRBJ1-4; abundance: NA; v_gene: TRBV4-2; CDR3nt: TGTGCCAGCAGCCCTCGGGGGGGCCTTAATGAAAAACTGTTTTTT; CDR3aa: CASSPRGGLNEKLFF
d_gene: TRBD2; j_gene: TRBJ2-1; abundance: NA; v_gene: TRBV5-4; CDR3nt: TGTGCCAGCAGCTCTACCGGGACTAGCGGGAATGAGCAGTTCTTC; CDR3aa: CASSSTGTSGNEQFF
d_gene: TRBD1; j_gene: TRBJ1-4; abundance: NA; v_gene: TRBV4-1; CDR3nt: TGCGCCAGCAGCCGCTTGGGACAGGGAGGTGAAAAACTGTTTTTT; CDR3aa: CASSRLGQGGEKLFF
d_gene: TRBD1; j_gene: TRBJ1-2; abundance: NA; v_gene: TRBV6-5; CDR3nt: TGTGCCAGCACTTGGGACAGGGGTGGCTACACCTTC; CDR3aa: CASTWDRGGYTF
d_gene: TRBD2; j_gene: TRBJ2-5; abundance: NA; v_gene: TRBV4-2; CDR3nt: TGTGCCAGCAGCCAAGTGGGACTAGCGGGAGGTATACAAGAGACCCAGTACTTC; CDR3aa: CASSQVGLAGGIQETQYF
d_gene: TRBD2; j_gene: TRBJ2-1; abundance: NA; v_gene: TRBV19; CDR3nt: TGTGCCAGTAGTGACACTAGCGGGAGCCCGAAGCAGTTCTTC; CDR3aa: CASSDTSGSPKQFF
d_gene: TRBD2; j_gene: TRBJ2-1; abundance: NA; v_gene: TRBV6-4; CDR3nt: TGTGCCAGCAGTGCCAGCGGGGGGTACAATGAGCAGTTCTTC; CDR3aa: CASSASGGYNEQFF
d_gene: NA; j_gene: TRBJ2-1; abundance: NA; v_gene: TRBV3-1/TRBV3-2; CDR3nt: TGTGCCAGCAGCCAAGTAGAACAGGGTAAAACCCTCTCCTACAATGAGCAGTTCTTC; CDR3aa: CASSQVEQGKTLSYNEQFF
d_gene: TRBD1; j_gene: TRBJ1-3; abundance: NA; v_gene: TRBV15; CDR3nt: TGTGCCACCAGCAGGGATATAACAGGGGTTGGAAACACCATATATTTT; CDR3aa: CATSRDITGVGNTIYF
d_gene: NA; j_gene: TRBJ1-6; abundance: NA; v_gene: TRBV25-1; CDR3nt: TGTGCCAGCTCCTTTGGTGGACCCTGGGAGAATTCACCCCTCCACTTT; CDR3aa: CASSFGGPWENSPLHF